The next 9 T cell receptor beta chains were all read from a single sample in a study of T cells in Graves' hyperthyroidism and ophthalmopathy. From RNA transcripts, TCR beta CDR3 regions were amplified. An initial round of RT-PCR targeting the TCR CDR3 relied on the HTBI primer set. A single record per CDR3 protein comes from TCRdb applying MiXCR to the multiplex PCR reads. The sample records a few hundred thousand distinct CDR3 sequences, around 16% being singletons. The sequenced sample was blood. The receptor set was obtained from a woman aged 30 to 39 with Graves' hyperthyroidism.

The CDR3, as DNA: TGTGCCAGTAGTATACCCCCGTGGACGGCCCGAATTGGACGCAACGTCCTGACTTTC. Its protein product is CASSIPPWTARIGRNVLTF. The chain employs TRBV19 and TRBJ2-6; the D is unclear. V was trimmed by 2 bases and J by 9 bases, leaving 26 bases between them. CDR1 and CDR2 (germline): LNHDA, SQIVND (reference sequence). The CDR3 loop spans 19 amino acids.

The chain has TRBV4-1 and TRBJ2-3, with 8 bases identical to TRBD1. This CDR3 comprises 16 residues. Looked up from germline, CDR1 is MGHRA and CDR2 is YSYEKL. Trimming took 2 bases from V and 3 from J; bases not matched to a gene: 7. The CDR3 DNA sequence: TGCGCCAGCAGCCAAAACCCGGGACAGGATACAGATACGCAGTATTTT. Its protein product is CASSQNPGQDTDTQYF.

The V and J genes are TRBV10-1 and TRBJ2-4; 7 nucleotides line up with TRBD2. V trimming: 4 bases; J trimming: 0 bases; junction bases outside the gene matches: 3. The CDR3 extends over 15 amino acids. The germline CDR1 and CDR2 sequences are WNHNN and SYGVQD (reference sequence). The CDR3 reads CASSAGGIAKNIQYF. DNA of the CDR3: TGCGCCAGCAGTGCGGGAGGTATAGCCAAAAACATTCAGTACTTC.

This clonotype was seen ten or more times. This chain connects TRBV12-3 or TRBV12-4 to TRBJ2-7, with 8 bases fitting TRBD2. The CDR3 has 16 residues. Trimming at V came to 0 bases and at J to 6 bases, leaving 10 bases not matched to a gene. CDR3 loop: CASSLAGGRPLFEQYF. In nucleotides, the CDR3 is TGTGCCAGCAGTTTAGCTGGCGGGAGGCCTCTGTTCGAGCAGTACTTC.

The sample holds a few counts of this clonotype. The rearrangement links TRBV6-9 to TRBJ1-1; no firm D call. The germline gives CDR1 MNHGY, CDR2 SVAAGI. The CDR3 length is 12 residues. V was shortened by 4 bases and J by 2 bases, with 5 bases between the two germline ends. DNA of the CDR3: TGTGCCAGCAGTTCGATAAACACTGAAGCTTTCTTT. Amino acid sequence: CASSSINTEAFF.

This clonotype was picked up a small number of times. This may arise from a read error, as a much more abundant clone is one base away. The chain carries TRBV12-3 or TRBV12-4 and TRBJ2-1; D unclear. The V gene lost 5 bases and the J gene lost 0 bases, with 14 bases spanning the gap. The CDR3 extends over 16 amino acids. The CDR3 here is CASSNQPACSYNEQFF. CDR3 DNA sequence: TGTGCCAGCAGTAACCAGCCAGCGTGCTCCTACAATGAGCAGTTCTTC.

This chain links TRBV18 with TRBJ1-2; D uncertain. The CDR3 spans 13 residues. V was shortened by 5 bases and J by 3 bases, with 10 bases between the two germline ends. Looked up from germline, CDR1 is KGHSH and CDR2 is LQKENI. CDR3: CASSARLDYGYTF. CDR3 DNA sequence: TGTGCCAGCTCAGCGCGACTGGACTATGGCTACACCTTC.

Many counts were recorded for this clonotype. The gene calls are TRBV18 and TRBJ1-1; the match to TRBD1 covers 11 bases. V shed 3 bases and J 1 base; nucleotides not matched to a gene: 4. Germline values: CDR1 KGHSH, CDR2 LQKENI. This CDR3 comprises 16 residues. In nucleotides, the CDR3 is TGTGCCAGCTCACCTCGGGACAGGGGGTCGAACACTGAAGCTTTCTTT. Encoded protein: CASSPRDRGSNTEAFF.

This clonotype showed up many times. V gene TRBV6-2 or TRBV6-3 combines with J gene TRBJ2-7, with 11 nucleotides matching TRBD2. CDR1 and CDR2 (germline): MNHEY, SVGEGT. V dropped 10 bases and J dropped 2; count of bases not matched to a gene: 4. The CDR3 runs 13 residues. CDR3 sequence: CATIAGGPYEQYF. CDR3 coding DNA: TGTGCCACCATAGCGGGAGGGCCCTACGAGCAGTACTTC.